This TCR beta chain emerged from a study of T cell repertoires in cytomegalovirus infection. About the study: CMV infection plus the matching HLA type was flagged by public TCR beta signatures.

This clonotype has at least ten counts. Its antigen is currently unknown. Study-wide results and caveats: Based on cumulative public TCR beta family frequency, carriers of CMV plus the relevant HLA were identified. The study found HLA-C-restricted CMV-specific TCR beta clonotypes dominating the ex vivo response.

Trimming stripped 1 base from V and 9 bases from J, with 16 bases between. The CDR3 sequence is 15 residues long. Germline values: CDR1 SGHVS, CDR2 FQNEAQ. TCRdb processed the reads anew with MiXCR; each CDR3 protein has one entry. This sample has some 350,000 distinct CDR3 sequences, with 15% to 20% found just once. Specimen: PBMCs. The sequence was obtained from a human donor in good health (CMV status not recorded). Some clones in this sample may be carry-over from other donors' samples. The chain has TRBV7-8 and TRBJ1-5; the D gene is possibly TRBD1 (6 bases). The CDR3 here is CASSLESGQGPPQHF. The CDR3 nucleotides read TGTGCCAGCAGCTTAGAGTCAGGGCAGGGGCCGCCCCAGCATTTT.